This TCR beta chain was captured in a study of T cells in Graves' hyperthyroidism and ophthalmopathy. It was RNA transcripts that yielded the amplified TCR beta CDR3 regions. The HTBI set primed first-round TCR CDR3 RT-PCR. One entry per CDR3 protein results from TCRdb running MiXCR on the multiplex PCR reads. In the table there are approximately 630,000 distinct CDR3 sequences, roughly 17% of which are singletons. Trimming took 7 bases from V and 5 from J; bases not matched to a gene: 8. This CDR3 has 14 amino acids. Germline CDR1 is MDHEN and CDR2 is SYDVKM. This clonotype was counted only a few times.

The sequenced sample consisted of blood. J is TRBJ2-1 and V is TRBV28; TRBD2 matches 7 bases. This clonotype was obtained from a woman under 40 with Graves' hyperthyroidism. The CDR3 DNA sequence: TGTGCCAGCACGGGGGGAGGGAAAAACAATGAGCAGTTCTTC. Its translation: CASTGGGKNNEQFF.